One TCR beta chain is described in this entry. Its cognate antigen is unknown. This sample was included in a study of regulatory T cells in long-lasting Graves disease. Study results and caveats: New patients shared more than 750 public clonotypes, fewer than the roughly 2,600 shared by persistent patients.

Investigators prepared the TCR beta libraries by applying iRepertoire HTBI primers and Arm-PCR of CDR3 regions. TCRdb re-called the multiplex PCR reads with MiXCR, one entry per CDR3 protein. The sample lists 600,000 to 800,000 distinct CDR3 sequences, about 32% occurring once. Time point specified: persistent/refractory GD, antithyroid drugs over 5 years with positive TRAb. PBMC-derived RNA was used for the TCR library. The germline V gene has CDR1 MDHEN and CDR2 SYDVKM. V was shortened by 6 bases and J by 5 bases, with 17 bases between the two germline ends. This CDR3 spans 15 amino acids. The material sequenced was peripheral blood mononuclear cells (PBMCs), taken when the disease was refractory, from a patient treated with antithyroid drugs. This receptor was obtained from a female donor with Graves disease. The chain couples TRBV28 to TRBJ1-5, with D tentatively TRBD1 (6 bases). The CDR3: CASSHRDIGYQPQHF. CDR3 sequence (DNA): TGTGCCAGCAGCCACCGGGACATAGGTTATCAGCCCCAGCATTTT.